The present T cell receptor beta chain was sequenced within a study of neurological immune-mediated disorders. Notes on the study in general: Private repertoires in all groups were suggested by the absence of shared CDR3 amino acid sequences among expanded clones across subjects. Multiple sclerosis patients had less TCR clonal expansion than even healthy controls, unlike HTLV-1-associated myelopathy.

MiXCR, applied by TCRdb to the 5' RACE reads, yields one record per CDR3 protein. Among about 59,000 distinct CDR3 sequences, approximately 11% were seen once, and the ten largest hold approximately 11%. The unsorted libraries had their origin in 2 million PBMCs stored at -80 C. The germline gives CDR1 LNHDA, CDR2 SQIVND (reference sequence). Trimming shortened V by 3 bases and J by 4 bases, and 22 bases separated the two germline ends. CDR3 length: 18 residues. Remarks on this clonotype: Antigen specificity is unknown.

This TCR was sampled from a woman aged 60-75 years with HTLV-1-associated myelopathy (HAM/TSP). J is TRBJ2-1 and V is TRBV19; D gene ambiguous. The sequenced sample was PBMCs. CDR3 in amino acids: CASSIMPVPQLLYNEQFF. The CDR3, as DNA: TGTGCCAGTAGTATTATGCCGGTGCCACAGTTATTATACAATGAGCAGTTCTTC. Full variable domain (remainder filled in from reference TRBV19 and TRBJ2-1): DGGITQSPKYLFRKEGQNVTLSCEQNLNHDAMYWYRQDPGQGLRLIYYSQIVNDFQKGDIAEGYSVSREKKESFPLTVTSAQKNPTAFYLCASSIMPVPQLLYNEQFFGPGTRLTVL.